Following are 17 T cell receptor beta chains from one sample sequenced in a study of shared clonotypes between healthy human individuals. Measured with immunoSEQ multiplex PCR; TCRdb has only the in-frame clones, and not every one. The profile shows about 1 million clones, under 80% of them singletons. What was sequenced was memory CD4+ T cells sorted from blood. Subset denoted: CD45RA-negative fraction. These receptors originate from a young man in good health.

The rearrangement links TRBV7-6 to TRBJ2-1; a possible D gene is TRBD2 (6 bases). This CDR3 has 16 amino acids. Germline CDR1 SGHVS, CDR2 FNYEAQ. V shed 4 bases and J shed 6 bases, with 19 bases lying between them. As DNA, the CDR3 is TGTGCCAGCAGCTCTGTACTAGCTCTCCGGAGCAATGAGCAGTTCTTC. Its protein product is CASSSVLALRSNEQFF. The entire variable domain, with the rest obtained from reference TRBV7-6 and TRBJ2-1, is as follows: GAGVSQSPRYKVTKRGQDVALRCDPISGHVSLYWYRQALGQGPEFLTYFNYEAQQDKSGLPNDRFSAERPEGSISTLTIQRTEQRDSAMYRCASSSVLALRSNEQFFGPGTRLTVL.

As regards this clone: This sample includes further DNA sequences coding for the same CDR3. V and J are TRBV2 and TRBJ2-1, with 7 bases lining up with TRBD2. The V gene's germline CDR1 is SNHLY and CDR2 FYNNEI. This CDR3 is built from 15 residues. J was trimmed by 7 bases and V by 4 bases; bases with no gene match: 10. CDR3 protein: CASSALPSGYNEQFF. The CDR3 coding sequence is TGTGCCAGCAGTGCGTTGCCTAGCGGCTATAATGAGCAGTTCTTC.

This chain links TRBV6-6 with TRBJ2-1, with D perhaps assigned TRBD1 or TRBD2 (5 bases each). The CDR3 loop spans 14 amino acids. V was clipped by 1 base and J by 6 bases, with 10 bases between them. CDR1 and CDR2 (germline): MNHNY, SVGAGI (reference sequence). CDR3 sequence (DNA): TGTGCCAGCAGTTACTACGTTGGGGGCAATGAGCAGTTCTTC. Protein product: CASSYYVGGNEQFF.

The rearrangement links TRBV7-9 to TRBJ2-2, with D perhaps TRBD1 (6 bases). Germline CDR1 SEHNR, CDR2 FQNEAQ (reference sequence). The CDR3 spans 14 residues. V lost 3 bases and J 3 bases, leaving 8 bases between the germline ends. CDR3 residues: CASSLDRDTGELFF. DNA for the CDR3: TGTGCCAGCAGCTTGGACAGAGACACCGGGGAGCTGTTTTTT. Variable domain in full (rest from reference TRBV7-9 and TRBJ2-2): DTGVSQNPRHKITKRGQNVTFRCDPISEHNRLYWYRQTLGQGPEFLTYFQNEAQLEKSRLLSDRFSAERPKGSFSTLEIQRTEQGDSAMYLCASSLDRDTGELFFGEGSRLTVL.

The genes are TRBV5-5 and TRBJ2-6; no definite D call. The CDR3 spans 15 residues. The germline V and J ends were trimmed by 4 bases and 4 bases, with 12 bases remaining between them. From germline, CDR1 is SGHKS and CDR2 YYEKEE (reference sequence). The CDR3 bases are TGTGCCAGCAGCCCGTTGGCGGCCGGGGCCAACGTCCTGACTTTC. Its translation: CASSPLAAGANVLTF.

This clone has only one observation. CDR3 sequence reads: CASSQGPVVSGTDTQYF. The CDR3 nucleotides are TGCGCCAGCAGCCAGGGACCTGTTGTATCGGGCACAGATACGCAGTATTTT. This chain links TRBV4-1 with TRBJ2-3; D tentatively fits TRBD1 or TRBD2 (5 bases each). This CDR3 is built from 17 residues. CDR1 and CDR2 from the germline V gene are MGHRA and YSYEKL. V lost 3 bases, J lost 1 base, and 17 bases lay in between.

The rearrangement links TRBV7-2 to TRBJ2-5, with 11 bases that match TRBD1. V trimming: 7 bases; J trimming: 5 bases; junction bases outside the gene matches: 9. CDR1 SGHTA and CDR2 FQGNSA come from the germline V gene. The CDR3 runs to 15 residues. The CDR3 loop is CASNHGQGARETQYF. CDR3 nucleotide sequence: TGTGCCAGCAACCACGGACAGGGGGCGCGGGAGACCCAGTACTTC.

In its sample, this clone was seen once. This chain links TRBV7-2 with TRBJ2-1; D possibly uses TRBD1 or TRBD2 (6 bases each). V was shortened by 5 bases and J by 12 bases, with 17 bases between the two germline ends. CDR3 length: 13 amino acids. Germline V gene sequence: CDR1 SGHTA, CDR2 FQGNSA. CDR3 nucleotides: TGTGCCAGCAGCCCGCGGGACACCCTTGGGCAGTTCTTC. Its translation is CASSPRDTLGQFF.

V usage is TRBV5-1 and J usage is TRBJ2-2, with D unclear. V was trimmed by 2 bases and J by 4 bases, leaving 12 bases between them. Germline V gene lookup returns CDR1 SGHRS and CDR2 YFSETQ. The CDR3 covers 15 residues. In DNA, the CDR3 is TGCGCCAGCAGCTTAATTCTAGGCGGCACCGGGGAGCTGTTTTTT. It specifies CASSLILGGTGELFF.

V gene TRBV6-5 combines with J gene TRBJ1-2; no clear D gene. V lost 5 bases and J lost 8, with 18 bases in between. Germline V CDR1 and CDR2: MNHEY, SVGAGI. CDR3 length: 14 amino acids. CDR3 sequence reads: CASSQQQVTKGYTF. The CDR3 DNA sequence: TGTGCCAGCAGTCAACAGCAAGTGACGAAAGGCTACACCTTC.

The CDR3 DNA reads TGTGCCAGCAGCTTGGATGCCCCTTCACCCCTCCACTTT. It specifies CASSLDAPSPLHF. This chain uses TRBV5-4 with TRBJ1-6; D ambiguous. This CDR3 region has 13 residues. Germline loops: CDR1 SGHNT, CDR2 YYREEE (reference sequence). Trimming shortened V by 0 bases and J by 9 bases, and 7 bases separated the two germline ends.

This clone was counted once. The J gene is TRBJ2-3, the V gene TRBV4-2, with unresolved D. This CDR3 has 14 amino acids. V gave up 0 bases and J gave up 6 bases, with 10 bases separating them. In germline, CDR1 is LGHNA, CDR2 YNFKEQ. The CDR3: CASSQDGPPDTQYF. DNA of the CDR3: TGTGCCAGCAGCCAAGATGGGCCCCCCGATACGCAGTATTTT.

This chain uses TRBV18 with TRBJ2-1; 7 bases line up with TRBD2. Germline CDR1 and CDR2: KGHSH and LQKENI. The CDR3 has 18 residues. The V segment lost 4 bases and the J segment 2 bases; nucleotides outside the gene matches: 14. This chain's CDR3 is CASSLGVPGLPPYNEQFF. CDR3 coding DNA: TGTGCCAGCTCACTGGGGGTACCGGGACTACCCCCCTACAATGAGCAGTTCTTC. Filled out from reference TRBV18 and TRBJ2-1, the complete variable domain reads NAGVMQNPRHLVRRRGQEARLRCSPMKGHSHVYWYRQLPEEGLKFMVYLQKENIIDESGMPKERFSAEFPKEGPSILRIQQVVRGDSAAYFCASSLGVPGLPPYNEQFFGPGTRLTVL.

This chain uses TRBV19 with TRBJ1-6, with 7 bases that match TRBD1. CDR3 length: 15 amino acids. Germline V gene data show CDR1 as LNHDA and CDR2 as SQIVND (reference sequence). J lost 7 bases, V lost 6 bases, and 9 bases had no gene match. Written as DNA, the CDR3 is TGTGCCAGTAGGGGAACCGGGACAGCCAATTCACCCCTCCACTTT. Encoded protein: CASRGTGTANSPLHF.

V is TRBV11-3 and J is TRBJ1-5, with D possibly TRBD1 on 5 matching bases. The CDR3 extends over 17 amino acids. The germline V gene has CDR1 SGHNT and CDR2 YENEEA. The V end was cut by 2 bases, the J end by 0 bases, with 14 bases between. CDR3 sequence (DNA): TGTGCCAGCAGCTTAAAAAAAGGGGTCGATAGCAATCAGCCCCAGCATTTT. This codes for CASSLKKGVDSNQPQHF.

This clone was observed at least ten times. CDR3 sequence reads: CASSATPGTGELFF. The CDR3 DNA is TGTGCCAGCAGCGCAACCCCCGGGACCGGGGAGCTGTTTTTT. The chain uses TRBV6-4 and TRBJ2-2; D call uncertain. The ends were cut back, 6 bases at V and 5 bases at J, with 13 bases in the middle. There are 14 residues in the CDR3. Germline V gene data show CDR1 as MRHNA and CDR2 as SNTAGT.

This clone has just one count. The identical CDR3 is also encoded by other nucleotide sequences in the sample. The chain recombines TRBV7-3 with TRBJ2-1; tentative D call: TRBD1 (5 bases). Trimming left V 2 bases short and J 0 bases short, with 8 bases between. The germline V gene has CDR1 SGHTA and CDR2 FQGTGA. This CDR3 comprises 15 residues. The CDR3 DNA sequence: TGTGCCAGCAGCTTAGACAGAGGCTCCTACAATGAGCAGTTCTTC. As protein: CASSLDRGSYNEQFF.